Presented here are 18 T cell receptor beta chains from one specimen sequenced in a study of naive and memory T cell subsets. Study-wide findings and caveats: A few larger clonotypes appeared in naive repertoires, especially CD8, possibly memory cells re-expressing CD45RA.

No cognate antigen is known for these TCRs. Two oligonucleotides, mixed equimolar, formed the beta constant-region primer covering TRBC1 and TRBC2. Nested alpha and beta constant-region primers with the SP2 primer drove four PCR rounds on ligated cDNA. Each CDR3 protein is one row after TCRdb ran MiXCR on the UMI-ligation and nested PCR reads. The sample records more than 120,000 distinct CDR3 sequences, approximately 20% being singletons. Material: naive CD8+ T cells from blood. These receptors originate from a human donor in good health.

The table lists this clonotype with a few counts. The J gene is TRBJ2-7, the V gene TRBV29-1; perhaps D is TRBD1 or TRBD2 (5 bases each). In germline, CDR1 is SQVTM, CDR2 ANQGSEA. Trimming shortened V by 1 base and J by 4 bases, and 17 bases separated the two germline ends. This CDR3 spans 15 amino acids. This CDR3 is CSVEGGGQGPYEQYF. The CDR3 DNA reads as TGCAGCGTTGAAGGAGGTGGGCAGGGACCTTACGAGCAGTACTTC.

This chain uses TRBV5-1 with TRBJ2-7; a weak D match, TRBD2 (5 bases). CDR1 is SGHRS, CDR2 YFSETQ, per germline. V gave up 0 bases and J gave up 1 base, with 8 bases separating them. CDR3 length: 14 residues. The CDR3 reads CASSLGDYSYEQYF. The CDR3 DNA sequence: TGCGCCAGCAGCTTGGGCGACTATTCCTACGAGCAGTACTTC. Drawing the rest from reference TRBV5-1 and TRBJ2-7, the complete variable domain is KAGVTQTPRYLIKTRGQQVTLSCSPISGHRSVSWYQQTPGQGLQFLFEYFSETQRNKGNFPGRFSGRQFSNSRSEMNVSTLELGDSALYLCASSLGDYSYEQYFGPGTRLTVT.

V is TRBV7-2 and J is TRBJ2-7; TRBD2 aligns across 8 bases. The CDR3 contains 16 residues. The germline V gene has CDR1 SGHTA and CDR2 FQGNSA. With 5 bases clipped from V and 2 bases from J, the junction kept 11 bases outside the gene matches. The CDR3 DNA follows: TGTGCCAGCAGCCATCCTGGACTAGCTCCTCCCTACGAGCAGTACTTC. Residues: CASSHPGLAPPYEQYF.

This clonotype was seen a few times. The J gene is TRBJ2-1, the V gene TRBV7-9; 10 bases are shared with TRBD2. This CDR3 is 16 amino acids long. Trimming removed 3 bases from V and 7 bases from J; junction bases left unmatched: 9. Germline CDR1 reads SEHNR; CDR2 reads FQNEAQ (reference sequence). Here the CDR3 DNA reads TGTGCCAGCAGCTTCGCCCCTAGCGGGAGCAGGAATGAGCAGTTCTTC. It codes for CASSFAPSGSRNEQFF.

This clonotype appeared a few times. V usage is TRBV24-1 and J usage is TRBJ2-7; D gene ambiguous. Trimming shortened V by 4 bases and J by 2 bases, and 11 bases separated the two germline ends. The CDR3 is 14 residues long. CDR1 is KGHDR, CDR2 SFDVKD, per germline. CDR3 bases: TGTGCCACCAGTGACCATGGATCACCCTACGAGCAGTACTTC. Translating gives CATSDHGSPYEQYF.

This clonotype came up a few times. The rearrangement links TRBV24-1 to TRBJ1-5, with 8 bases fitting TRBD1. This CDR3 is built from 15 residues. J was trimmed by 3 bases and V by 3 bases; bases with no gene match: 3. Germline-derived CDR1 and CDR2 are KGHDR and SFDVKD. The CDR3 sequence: CATSDGDRHNQPQHF. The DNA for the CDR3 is TGTGCCACCAGTGATGGGGACAGGCACAATCAGCCCCAGCATTTT.

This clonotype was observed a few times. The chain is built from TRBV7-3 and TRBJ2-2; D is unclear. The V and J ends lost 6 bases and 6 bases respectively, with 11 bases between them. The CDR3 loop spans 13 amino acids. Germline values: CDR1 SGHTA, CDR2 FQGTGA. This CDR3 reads CASSLVASGELFF. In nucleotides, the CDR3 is TGTGCCAGCAGTCTCGTGGCTTCCGGGGAGCTGTTTTTT.

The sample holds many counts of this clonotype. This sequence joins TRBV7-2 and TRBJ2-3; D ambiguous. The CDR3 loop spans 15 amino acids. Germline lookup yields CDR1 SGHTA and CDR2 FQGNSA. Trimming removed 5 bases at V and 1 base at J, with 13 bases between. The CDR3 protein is CASSAPEVGTDTQYF. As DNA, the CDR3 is TGTGCCAGCAGCGCCCCCGAGGTGGGCACAGATACGCAGTATTTT. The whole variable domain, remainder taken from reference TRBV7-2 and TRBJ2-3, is GAGVSQSPSNKVTEKGKDVELRCDPISGHTALYWYRQSLGQGLEFLIYFQGNSAPDKSGLPSDRFSAERTGGSVSTLTIQRTQQEDSAVYLCASSAPEVGTDTQYFGPGTRLTVL.

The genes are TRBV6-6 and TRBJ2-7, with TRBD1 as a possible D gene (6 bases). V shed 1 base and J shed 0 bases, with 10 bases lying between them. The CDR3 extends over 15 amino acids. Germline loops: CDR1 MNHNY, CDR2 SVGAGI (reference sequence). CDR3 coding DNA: TGTGCCAGCAGTTACTTCCAGGACAGCTCCTACGAGCAGTACTTC. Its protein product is CASSYFQDSSYEQYF.

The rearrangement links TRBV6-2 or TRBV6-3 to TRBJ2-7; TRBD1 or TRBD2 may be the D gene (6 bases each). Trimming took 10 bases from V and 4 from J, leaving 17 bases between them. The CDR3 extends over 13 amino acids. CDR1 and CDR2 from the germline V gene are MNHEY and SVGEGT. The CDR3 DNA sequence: TGTGCCACCCGAGGGGGGACCGGTTACGAGCAGTACTTC. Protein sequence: CATRGGTGYEQYF.

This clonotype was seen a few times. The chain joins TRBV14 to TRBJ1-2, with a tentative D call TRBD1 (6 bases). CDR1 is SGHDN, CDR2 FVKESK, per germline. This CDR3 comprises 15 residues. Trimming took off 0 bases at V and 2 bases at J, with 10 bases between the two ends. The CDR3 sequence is CASSQEWQGNYGYTF. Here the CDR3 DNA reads TGTGCCAGCAGCCAAGAATGGCAGGGGAACTATGGCTACACCTTC.

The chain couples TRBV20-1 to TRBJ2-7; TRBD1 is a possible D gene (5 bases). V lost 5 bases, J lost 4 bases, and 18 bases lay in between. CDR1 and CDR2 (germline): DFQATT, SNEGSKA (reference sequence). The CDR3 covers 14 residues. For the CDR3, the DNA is TGCAGTGCTGGCCCCGCGACAGAAGTATACGAGCAGTACTTC. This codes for CSAGPATEVYEQYF.

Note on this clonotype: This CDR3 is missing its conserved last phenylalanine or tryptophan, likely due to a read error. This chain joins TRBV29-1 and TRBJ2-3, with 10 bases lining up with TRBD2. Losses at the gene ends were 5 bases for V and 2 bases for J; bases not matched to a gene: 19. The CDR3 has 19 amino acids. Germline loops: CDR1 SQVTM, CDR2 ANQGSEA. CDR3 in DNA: TGCAGCGTTAACGGGCTAGCGGGAGAATCCCATCCCCTCACAGATACGCAGTATTCT. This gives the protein CSVNGLAGESHPLTDTQYS.

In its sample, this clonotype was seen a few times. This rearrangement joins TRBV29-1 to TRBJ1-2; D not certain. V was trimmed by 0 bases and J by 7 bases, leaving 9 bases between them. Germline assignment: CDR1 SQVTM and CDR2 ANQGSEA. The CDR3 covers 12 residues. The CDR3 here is CSVEDTVSGYTF. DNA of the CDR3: TGCAGCGTTGAAGACACAGTTAGTGGCTACACCTTC.

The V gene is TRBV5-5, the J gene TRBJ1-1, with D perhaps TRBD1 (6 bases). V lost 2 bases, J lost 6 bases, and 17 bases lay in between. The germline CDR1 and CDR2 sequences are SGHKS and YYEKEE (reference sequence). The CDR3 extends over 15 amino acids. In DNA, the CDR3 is TGTGCCAGCAGCTTCACTGTCCCCTCAGGGGCTGAAGCTTTCTTT. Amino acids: CASSFTVPSGAEAFF.

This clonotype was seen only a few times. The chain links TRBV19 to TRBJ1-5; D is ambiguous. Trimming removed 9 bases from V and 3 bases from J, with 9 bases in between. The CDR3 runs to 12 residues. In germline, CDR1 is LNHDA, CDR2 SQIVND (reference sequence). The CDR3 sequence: CASSGLNQPQHF. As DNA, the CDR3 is TGTGCCAGCTCAGGTCTCAATCAGCCCCAGCATTTT.

The CDR3, as DNA: TGCAGCGTTGATATTAGCGGGAGAGGTAATGAGCAGTTCTTC. Its protein is CSVDISGRGNEQFF. This chain connects TRBV29-1 to TRBJ2-1; TRBD2 aligns across 9 bases. Trimming removed 3 bases from V and 7 bases from J; junction bases left unmatched: 7. The CDR3 covers 14 residues. The V gene's germline CDR1 is SQVTM and CDR2 ANQGSEA.

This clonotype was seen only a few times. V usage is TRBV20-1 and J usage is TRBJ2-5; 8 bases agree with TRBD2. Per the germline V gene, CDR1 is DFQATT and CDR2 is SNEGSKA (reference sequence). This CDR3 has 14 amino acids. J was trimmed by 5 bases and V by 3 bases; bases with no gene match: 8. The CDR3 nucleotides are TGCAGTGCTAGTGTCGGGAGGGCCGAGGAGACCCAGTACTTC. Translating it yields CSASVGRAEETQYF.